These 6 T cell receptor beta chains were all obtained from the same sample, sequenced in a study of T cell responses to AZD1222 COVID-19 vaccine. Generated by immunoSEQ multiplex PCR, the TCRdb table keeps only in-frame clones and is missing some. Counted here are roughly 130,000 clones, 75% to 90% occurring once; the ten biggest clones make up under 1.5%. This material consisted of peripheral blood, taken on day 0 of AZD1222 vaccination. Source of these receptors: an adult in good health.

In DNA form, the CDR3 reads TGTGCCAGCAGTCGGGTTTCGGGGGAGCTGTTTTTT. Its translation: CASSRVSGELFF. This rearrangement joins TRBV9 to TRBJ2-2; D not resolved. Germline lookup yields CDR1 SGDLS and CDR2 YYNGEE. The CDR3 is 12 amino acids. Trimming cost V 5 bases and J 8 bases, with 10 bases left between them.

The genes are TRBV9 and TRBJ2-1; 8 nucleotides agree with TRBD2. CDR1 is SGDLS, CDR2 YYNGEE, per germline. V lost 0 bases, J lost 7 bases, and 12 bases stayed unmatched. This CDR3 region has 17 residues. CDR3 in amino acids: CASSVGYAGGAGNEQFF. CDR3 in DNA: TGTGCCAGCAGCGTAGGGTATGCCGGGGGGGCGGGAAATGAGCAGTTCTTC.

The chain carries TRBV12-5 and TRBJ1-2, with D maybe TRBD1 (6 bases). The V end was cut by 2 bases, the J end by 7 bases, with 11 bases between. Germline values: CDR1 LGHNT, CDR2 FRNRAP. This CDR3 has 13 residues. Written as DNA, the CDR3 is TGTGCTAGTGGTTTGAGTGGGGGGCTTGGCTACACCTTC. Translating it yields CASGLSGGLGYTF.

The chain joins TRBV24-1 to TRBJ2-2; D is tentatively TRBD1 or TRBD2 (6 bases each). Trimming stripped 6 bases from V and 1 base from J, with 14 bases between. This CDR3 has 16 amino acids. CDR1 is KGHDR, CDR2 SFDVKD, per germline. The CDR3 coding sequence is TGTGCCACCAGTATCGGGGGCGCCGGGAACACCGGGGAGCTGTTTTTT. Its translation: CATSIGGAGNTGELFF.

The rearrangement links TRBV5-1 to TRBJ1-5; D is uncertain. The germline V and J ends were trimmed by 4 bases and 0 bases, with 11 bases remaining between them. From germline, CDR1 is SGHRS and CDR2 YFSETQ. The CDR3 has 15 residues. The CDR3 nucleotides are TGCGCCAGCAGCCCTGAGGACCCTAGCAATCAGCCCCAGCATTTT. Protein: CASSPEDPSNQPQHF.

This clone was observed a handful of times. The CDR3 loop reads CAWSAVLINSPLHF. For the CDR3, the DNA is TGTGCCTGGAGTGCGGTACTGATTAATTCACCCCTCCACTTT. V gene TRBV30 combines with J gene TRBJ1-6; no firm D call. Trimming pared 1 base from V and 6 bases from J, leaving 10 bases between. The CDR3 totals 14 residues. Germline values: CDR1 GTSNPN, CDR2 SVGIG (reference sequence).